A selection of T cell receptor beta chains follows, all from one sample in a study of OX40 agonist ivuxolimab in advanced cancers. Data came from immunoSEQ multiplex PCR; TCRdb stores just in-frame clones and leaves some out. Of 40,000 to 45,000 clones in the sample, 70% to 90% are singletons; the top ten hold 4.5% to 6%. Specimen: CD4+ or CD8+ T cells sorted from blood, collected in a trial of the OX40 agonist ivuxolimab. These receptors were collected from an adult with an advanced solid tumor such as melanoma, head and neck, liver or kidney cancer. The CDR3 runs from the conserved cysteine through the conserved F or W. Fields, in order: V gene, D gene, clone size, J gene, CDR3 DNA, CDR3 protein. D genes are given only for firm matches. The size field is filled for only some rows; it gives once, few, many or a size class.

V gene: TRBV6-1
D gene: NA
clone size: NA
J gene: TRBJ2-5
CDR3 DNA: TGTGCCAGCAGGACGGCTCAGGGGTTCCAAGAGACCCAGTACTTC
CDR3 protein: CASRTAQGFQETQYF

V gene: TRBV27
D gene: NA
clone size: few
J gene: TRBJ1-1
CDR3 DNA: TGTGCCAGCAGCCTCAGGGCCTTGAACACTGAAGCTTTCTTT
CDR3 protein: CASSLRALNTEAFF

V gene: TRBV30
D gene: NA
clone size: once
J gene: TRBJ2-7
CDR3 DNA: TGTGCCTGGGGACTGCTGGACTACGAGCAGTACTTC
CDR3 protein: CAWGLLDYEQYF

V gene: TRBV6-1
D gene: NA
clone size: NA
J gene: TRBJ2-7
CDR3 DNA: TGTGCCAGCAGTCGCACTAGCTACGAGCAGTACTTC
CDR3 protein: CASSRTSYEQYF

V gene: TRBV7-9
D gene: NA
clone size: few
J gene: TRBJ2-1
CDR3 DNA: TGTGCCAGCAGCTCCTCTTCCGACGCTGTGGCACTCCTTGACAATGAGCAGTTCTTC
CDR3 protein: CASSSSSDAVALLDNEQFF

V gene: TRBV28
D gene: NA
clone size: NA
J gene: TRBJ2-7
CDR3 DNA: TGTGCCAGCAGTACAGGGGACTTATTCTCCTACGAGCAGTACTTC
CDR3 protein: CASSTGDLFSYEQYF

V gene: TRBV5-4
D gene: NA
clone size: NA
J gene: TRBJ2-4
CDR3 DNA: TGTGCCAGCAGCTCTCCCCAGCGGCAAGAAAACATTCAGTACTTC
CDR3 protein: CASSSPQRQENIQYF

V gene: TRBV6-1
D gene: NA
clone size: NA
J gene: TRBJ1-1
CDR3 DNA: TGTGCCAGCAGGGGGGGATCCATGAACACTGAAGCTTTCTTT
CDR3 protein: CASRGGSMNTEAFF

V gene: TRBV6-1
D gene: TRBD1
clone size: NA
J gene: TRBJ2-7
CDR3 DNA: TGTGCCAGCAGGCCCTCGGACAGGGTCGGCTACGAGCAGTACTTC
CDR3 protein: CASRPSDRVGYEQYF

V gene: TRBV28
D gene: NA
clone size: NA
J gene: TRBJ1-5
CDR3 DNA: TGTGCCAGCAGTTCCGGATATAGCAATCAGCCCCAGCATTTT
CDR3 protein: CASSSGYSNQPQHF

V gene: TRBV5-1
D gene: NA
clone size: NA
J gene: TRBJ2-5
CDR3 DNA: TGCGCCAGCAGAACCCTGGGGGGGGGCAGTCGCCAAGAGACCCAGTACTTC
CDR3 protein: CASRTLGGGSRQETQYF

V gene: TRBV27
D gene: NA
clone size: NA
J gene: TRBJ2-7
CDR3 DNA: TGTGCCAGCAGTTCATTAGGGACTTCCTACGAGCAGTACTTC
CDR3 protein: CASSSLGTSYEQYF

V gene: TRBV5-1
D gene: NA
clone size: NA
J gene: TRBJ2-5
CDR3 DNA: TGCGCCAGCAGCCCCCGAGGCAGGGATGGAGAGACCCAGTACTTC
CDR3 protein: CASSPRGRDGETQYF

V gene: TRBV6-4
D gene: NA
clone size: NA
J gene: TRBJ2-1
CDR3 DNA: TGTGCCAGCAGCGAAGGGCCTAACAATGAGCAGTTCTTC
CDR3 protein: CASSEGPNNEQFF

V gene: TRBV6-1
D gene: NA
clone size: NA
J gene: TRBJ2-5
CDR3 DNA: TGTGCCAGCAGTGCGGGGCTGTCTCCTTACTTC
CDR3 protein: CASSAGLSPYF

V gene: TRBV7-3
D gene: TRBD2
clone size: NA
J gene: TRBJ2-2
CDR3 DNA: TGTGCCAGCAGCAAATCGGCGGGAGGGCCCGGAACCGGGGAGCTGTTTTTT
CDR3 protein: CASSKSAGGPGTGELFF

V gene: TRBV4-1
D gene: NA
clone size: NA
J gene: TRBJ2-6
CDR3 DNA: TGCGCCAGCAGCCAAGATCTTCTCGGAATGGAGGGGGCCAACGTCCTGACTTTC
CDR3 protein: CASSQDLLGMEGANVLTF

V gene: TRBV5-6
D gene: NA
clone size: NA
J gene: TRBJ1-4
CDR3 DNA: TGTGCCAGCAGCTTGCAAGGGAGAAATGAAAAACTGTTTTTT
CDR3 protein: CASSLQGRNEKLFF

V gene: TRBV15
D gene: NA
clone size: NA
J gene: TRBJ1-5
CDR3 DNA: TGTGCCACCAGCAGGGATTTGACTCCGGAGGCGCCCCAGCATTTT
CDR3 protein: CATSRDLTPEAPQHF

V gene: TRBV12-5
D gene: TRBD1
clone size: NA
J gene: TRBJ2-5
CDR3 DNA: TGTGCTAGTGGGCGACAGGGGCAAGAGACCCAGTACTTC
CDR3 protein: CASGRQGQETQYF

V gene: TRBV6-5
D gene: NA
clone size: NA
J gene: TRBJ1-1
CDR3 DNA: TGTGCCAGCAGAGGTACAGGGTCCGCAGCTTTCTTT
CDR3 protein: CASRGTGSAAFF

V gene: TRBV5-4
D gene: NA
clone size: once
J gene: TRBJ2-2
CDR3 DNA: TGTGCCAGCAGTATCGGTGGCGGGACGAACACCGGGGAGCTGTTTTTT
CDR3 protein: CASSIGGGTNTGELFF

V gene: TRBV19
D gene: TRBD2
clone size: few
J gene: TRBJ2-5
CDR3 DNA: TGTGCCAGTAGTTTTCAGCGGGAGAAGTATGAGACCCAGTACTTC
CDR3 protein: CASSFQREKYETQYF

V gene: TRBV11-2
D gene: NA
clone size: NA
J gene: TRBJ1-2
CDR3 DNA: TGTGCCAGCAGCTTAGGGGCGGGACCTATTATAACTAGTGGCTACACCTTC
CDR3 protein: CASSLGAGPIITSGYTF

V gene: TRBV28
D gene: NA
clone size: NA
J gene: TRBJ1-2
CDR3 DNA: TGTGCCAGCACGAGGGGGGGTGGCTACACCTTC
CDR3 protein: CASTRGGGYTF

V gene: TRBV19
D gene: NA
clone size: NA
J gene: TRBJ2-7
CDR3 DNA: TGTGCCAGTAGTATGGGCTACGAGCAGTACTTC
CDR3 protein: CASSMGYEQYF

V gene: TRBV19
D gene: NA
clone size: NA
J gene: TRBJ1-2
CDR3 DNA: TGTGCCAGTAGTATGGTTCAGGGGTACGGCTATGGCTACACCTTC
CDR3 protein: CASSMVQGYGYGYTF

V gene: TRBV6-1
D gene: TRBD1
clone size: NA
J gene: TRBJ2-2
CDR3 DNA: TGTGCCAGCAGTGAAAGGACAGGGTATGAGGTGACCGGGGAGCTGTTTTTT
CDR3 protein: CASSERTGYEVTGELFF

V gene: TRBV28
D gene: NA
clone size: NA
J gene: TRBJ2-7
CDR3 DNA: TGTGCCAGCAGTCGACTAGCCTACGAGCAGTACTTC
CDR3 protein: CASSRLAYEQYF